A selection of T cell receptor beta chains follows, all from one sample in a study of blood T cells in healthy people across ages. From the 5' RACE reads, TCRdb called clonotypes with MiXCR, one entry per CDR3 protein. The sample records 710,000 or so distinct CDR3 sequences, 20% to 25% being singletons. The sample was blood. The receptors shown here come from a man between 65 and 85 years old in good health. Both conserved end residues are trimmed from each CDR3. The order of the fields is J gene, D gene, V gene, CDR3 protein. A D gene is named only where the DNA matches it firmly.

J gene: TRBJ2-3; D gene: -; V gene: TRBV12-3/TRBV12-4; CDR3 protein: ASSFGGRFPDTQY
J gene: TRBJ1-3; D gene: -; V gene: TRBV7-2; CDR3 protein: ASSLAGGSSGNTIY
J gene: TRBJ2-5; D gene: -; V gene: TRBV5-1; CDR3 protein: ASSLGSGETQY
J gene: TRBJ2-5; D gene: TRBD1; V gene: TRBV5-1; CDR3 protein: ASSLGYSTGAETQY
J gene: TRBJ2-3; D gene: TRBD2; V gene: TRBV2; CDR3 protein: ASSRGGPRTDTQY
J gene: TRBJ2-7; D gene: -; V gene: TRBV7-2; CDR3 protein: ASSLASGWNYEQY
J gene: TRBJ2-6; D gene: -; V gene: TRBV7-9; CDR3 protein: ASSLTLGANVLT
J gene: TRBJ1-1; D gene: -; V gene: TRBV29-1; CDR3 protein: SVGAGPEAF
J gene: TRBJ2-3; D gene: -; V gene: TRBV12-3/TRBV12-4; CDR3 protein: ASRPTGLDTQY
J gene: TRBJ1-1; D gene: -; V gene: TRBV5-6; CDR3 protein: ASSLEGRANTEAF
J gene: TRBJ2-3; D gene: TRBD2; V gene: TRBV7-8; CDR3 protein: ASSLGITGGTDTQY
J gene: -; D gene: TRBD1; V gene: TRBV7-2; CDR3 protein: ASSRRGRGEQF
J gene: TRBJ2-1; D gene: TRBD2; V gene: TRBV12-3/TRBV12-4; CDR3 protein: ASRHGTSGNNEQF
J gene: TRBJ2-1; D gene: TRBD2; V gene: TRBV9; CDR3 protein: ASSTLAGEYNEQF
J gene: TRBJ2-1; D gene: -; V gene: TRBV29-1; CDR3 protein: SVDYPRGNEQF
J gene: TRBJ1-2; D gene: TRBD1; V gene: TRBV10-3; CDR3 protein: AIRGDRGLGYT
J gene: TRBJ2-1; D gene: -; V gene: TRBV11-3; CDR3 protein: ASGVRSGVDEQF
J gene: TRBJ2-2; D gene: TRBD1; V gene: TRBV6-6; CDR3 protein: ASSSGTGLGHGELF
J gene: TRBJ2-1; D gene: -; V gene: TRBV11-3; CDR3 protein: ASSLGGNGAYNEQF
J gene: TRBJ2-1; D gene: -; V gene: TRBV19; CDR3 protein: ASSWMGDREQF
J gene: TRBJ1-4; D gene: -; V gene: TRBV6-6; CDR3 protein: ASGTGAEKLF
J gene: TRBJ2-5; D gene: -; V gene: TRBV20-1; CDR3 protein: SAAGLQKETQY
J gene: TRBJ1-2; D gene: -; V gene: TRBV4-2; CDR3 protein: ASSQVPPESYGYT
J gene: TRBJ2-3; D gene: TRBD2; V gene: TRBV11-2; CDR3 protein: ASSSQAISGSGDTQY
J gene: TRBJ1-1; D gene: -; V gene: TRBV20-1; CDR3 protein: SALGPNTEAF
J gene: TRBJ1-4; D gene: -; V gene: TRBV15; CDR3 protein: ATSRGQTIHPTNEKLF
J gene: TRBJ2-7; D gene: -; V gene: TRBV7-8; CDR3 protein: ASSLAAIAGMGEQY
J gene: TRBJ2-1; D gene: TRBD1; V gene: TRBV5-1; CDR3 protein: ASSVDRVPDEQF
J gene: TRBJ1-2; D gene: TRBD1; V gene: TRBV27; CDR3 protein: ASSPRGLNYGYT
J gene: TRBJ1-6; D gene: TRBD1; V gene: TRBV6-2/TRBV6-3; CDR3 protein: ASNPTGTGYSPLH
J gene: TRBJ2-3; D gene: -; V gene: TRBV20-1; CDR3 protein: SASPLDYTDTQY
J gene: TRBJ2-5; D gene: -; V gene: TRBV7-9; CDR3 protein: ASSVYGQETQY
J gene: -; D gene: TRBD2; V gene: TRBV19; CDR3 protein: ASSTGTSGFQETQY
J gene: TRBJ2-5; D gene: TRBD2; V gene: TRBV5-8; CDR3 protein: TSSRGIGYSAGSQETQY
J gene: TRBJ2-1; D gene: TRBD2; V gene: TRBV6-5; CDR3 protein: ASRKIAGGDEQF
J gene: TRBJ2-6; D gene: -; V gene: TRBV20-1; CDR3 protein: SARVRPSGANVLT
J gene: TRBJ1-6; D gene: -; V gene: TRBV20-1; CDR3 protein: SALLDSPLH
J gene: TRBJ2-7; D gene: -; V gene: TRBV28; CDR3 protein: ASSASLGSYGQY
J gene: TRBJ2-7; D gene: -; V gene: TRBV29-1; CDR3 protein: SVEHRRGEQY
J gene: TRBJ2-1; D gene: -; V gene: TRBV2; CDR3 protein: ASSEDRSSYNEQF
J gene: TRBJ1-4; D gene: -; V gene: TRBV7-9; CDR3 protein: ASSLERSSNEKLF
J gene: TRBJ1-3; D gene: TRBD1; V gene: TRBV27; CDR3 protein: ASSLQGTDGNTIY
J gene: TRBJ2-5; D gene: TRBD1; V gene: TRBV25-1; CDR3 protein: ASSQGGTGSQETQC
J gene: TRBJ1-2; D gene: TRBD1; V gene: TRBV19; CDR3 protein: ASSIWDRDVGYT